These 18 T cell receptor beta chains were sequenced from one sample in a study of T cell responses to AZD1222 COVID-19 vaccine. Only in-frame clones appear in the TCRdb table, and some are missing; sequencing was by immunoSEQ multiplex PCR. Here the sample spans more than 150,000 clones, 85% to 90% being singletons. Sequencing was performed on peripheral blood, taken on day 0 of AZD1222 vaccination. These receptors were obtained from an adult in good health.

The chain links TRBV5-1 to TRBJ2-1; TRBD2 matches at 9 bases. The CDR3 consists of 15 residues. Per the germline V gene, CDR1 is SGHRS and CDR2 is YFSETQ. V trimming: 0 bases; J trimming: 9 bases; junction bases outside the gene matches: 7. In DNA form, the CDR3 reads TGCGCCAGCAGCTTGGAAGGCGGGGGGGCCTCTGAGCAGTTCTTC. Translated: CASSLEGGGASEQFF.

The chain carries TRBV21-1 and TRBJ1-2. TRBV21-1 is classified as a pseudogene. The CDR3 is 12 residues long. This CDR3 is CASSKVKGGYTF. In nucleotides, the CDR3 is TGTGCCAGCAGCAAAGTTAAGGGTGGCTACACCTTC.

This chain links TRBV5-4 with TRBJ1-6; the match to TRBD1 covers 9 bases. The CDR3 totals 14 residues. With V trimmed by 5 bases and J by 6 bases, 3 bases remained unmatched. In germline, CDR1 is SGHNT, CDR2 YYREEE (reference sequence). CDR3 in DNA: TGTGCCAGCAGGGGACAGGGTTTTAATTCACCCCTCCACTTT. Translation gives CASRGQGFNSPLHF.

The V and J genes are TRBV27 and TRBJ1-5; D might be TRBD1 (5 bases). Trimming pared 3 bases from V and 3 bases from J, leaving 12 bases between. CDR3 size: 15 residues. Looked up from germline, CDR1 is MNHEY and CDR2 is SMNVEV (reference sequence). This chain's CDR3 is CASSFHGTDNQPQHF. CDR3 coding DNA: TGTGCCAGCAGTTTCCACGGGACGGACAATCAGCCCCAGCATTTT.

This chain links TRBV6-5 with TRBJ2-6, with a possible D match to TRBD1 (5 bases). The CDR3 runs to 14 residues. The V end lost 9 bases, the J end lost 1 base, and 10 bases lay between the germline ends. CDR1 is MNHEY, CDR2 SVGAGI, per germline. The CDR3 is CASKTGSGANVLTF. The CDR3 bases are TGTGCCAGTAAAACAGGATCTGGGGCCAACGTCCTGACTTTC.

The CDR3 sequence is CASSPSVYGYTF. The CDR3 DNA is TGTGCCAGCAGCCCCAGCGTCTATGGCTACACCTTC. This chain connects TRBV7-2 to TRBJ1-2, with D hard to call. Trimming stripped 5 bases from V and 4 bases from J, with 8 bases between. CDR1 is SGHTA and CDR2 is FQGNSA in the germline V gene. This CDR3 has 12 amino acids.

The V call is TRBV9, the J call TRBJ2-7; D gene uncertain. CDR1 is SGDLS, CDR2 YYNGEE, per germline. The V gene lost 4 bases and the J gene lost 6 bases, with 8 bases spanning the gap. The CDR3 has 11 residues. The CDR3 protein is CASSQTGEQYF. In DNA form, the CDR3 reads TGTGCCAGCAGCCAGACGGGCGAGCAGTACTTC.

The chain uses TRBV19 and TRBJ2-5, with TRBD1 matching 8 bases. The length of the CDR3 is 16 residues. V gave up 5 bases and J gave up 5 bases; unmatched junction bases: 13. From germline, CDR1 is LNHDA and CDR2 SQIVND (reference sequence). CDR3 DNA: TGTGCCAGTAGTCGTCGGACAGGGCGGGCGGAGGAGACCCAGTACTTC. Protein product: CASSRRTGRAEETQYF. Combining the CDR3 with reference TRBV19 and TRBJ2-5 gives the whole variable domain DGGITQSPKYLFRKEGQNVTLSCEQNLNHDAMYWYRQDPGQGLRLIYYSQIVNDFQKGDIAEGYSVSREKKESFPLTVTSAQKNPTAFYLCASSRRTGRAEETQYFGPGTRLLVL.

The CDR3 DNA reads as TGTGCCACCAAGACAGTCACAGATACGCAGTATTTT. Protein sequence: CATKTVTDTQYF. The chain uses TRBV10-3 and TRBJ2-3; D perhaps matches TRBD1 (5 bases). Germline V gene sequence: CDR1 ENHRY, CDR2 SYGVKD. Trimming cost V 10 bases and J 2 bases, with 10 bases left between them. CDR3 length: 12 residues.

This chain links TRBV10-3 with TRBJ1-6; D perhaps matches TRBD1 (6 bases). CDR1 and CDR2 (germline): ENHRY, SYGVKD. Trimming removed 6 bases from V and 9 bases from J, with 15 bases in between. The CDR3 covers 14 residues. CDR3 sequence: CAIRGQSETSPLHF. The CDR3 DNA follows: TGTGCCATCAGAGGACAGTCCGAGACTTCACCCCTCCACTTT.

The J gene is TRBJ2-1, the V gene TRBV2; D perhaps matches TRBD1 (6 bases). The CDR3 consists of 15 residues. Germline V gives CDR1 SNHLY, CDR2 FYNNEI. V gave up 1 base and J gave up 5 bases, with 12 bases separating them. CDR3 in DNA: TGTGCCAGCAGTGAAGTGGGGGCATGCCACAATGAGCAGTTCTTC. Protein: CASSEVGACHNEQFF.

In this sample, this clone turned up a few times. The chain carries TRBV5-1 and TRBJ2-2; D gene ambiguous. This CDR3 contains 14 residues. V was pared by 2 bases and J by 0 bases, with 5 bases between. Germline V CDR1 and CDR2: SGHRS, YFSETQ. Here the CDR3 reads CASSFAANTGELFF. Written as DNA, the CDR3 is TGCGCCAGCAGCTTTGCAGCGAACACCGGGGAGCTGTTTTTT.

The V call is TRBV2, the J call TRBJ1-1, with TRBD1 identical over 9 bases. The trim removed 7 bases at V and 4 bases at J, leaving 4 bases unmatched. The CDR3 is 13 residues long. Germline lookup yields CDR1 SNHLY and CDR2 FYNNEI. The CDR3 sequence: CASKQGAGTEAFF. In DNA, the CDR3 is TGTGCCAGCAAACAGGGGGCGGGCACTGAAGCTTTCTTT.

The V gene is TRBV19, the J gene TRBJ1-5; D gene unclear. CDR3 size: 15 residues. CDR1 and CDR2 from the germline V gene are LNHDA and SQIVND (reference sequence). Trimming stripped 1 base from V and 0 bases from J, with 7 bases between. Here the CDR3 reads CASSIGILSNQPQHF. The DNA for the CDR3 is TGTGCCAGTAGTATAGGGATCCTTAGCAATCAGCCCCAGCATTTT.

The chain employs TRBV2 and TRBJ1-2; 10 bases are a match to TRBD1. This CDR3 region has 15 residues. Germline CDR1 reads SNHLY; CDR2 reads FYNNEI. The junction had 4 bases not matched to a gene; V was cut back by 6 bases and J by 0 bases. DNA for the CDR3: TGTGCCAGCAGCTTCGGACAGGGGGCTAACTATGGCTACACCTTC. This codes for CASSFGQGANYGYTF.

This clone has just one count. This rearrangement joins TRBV19 to TRBJ2-1; D ambiguous. The CDR3 contains 14 residues. Germline lookup yields CDR1 LNHDA and CDR2 SQIVND (reference sequence). V was trimmed by 2 bases and J by 5 bases, leaving 10 bases between them. The chain's CDR3 is CASSISWGDNEQFF. CDR3 coding DNA: TGTGCCAGTAGTATATCATGGGGTGACAATGAGCAGTTCTTC.

This clone was counted only a few times. The J gene is TRBJ1-3, the V gene TRBV7-8, with TRBD1 matching over 7 bases. The CDR3 has 13 amino acids. V was clipped by 5 bases and J by 4 bases; unmatched bases: 2. CDR1 is SGHVS, CDR2 FQNEAQ, per germline. In DNA form, the CDR3 reads TGTGCCAGCAGCCCGGGACAGGGAAACACCATATATTTT. Its translation: CASSPGQGNTIYF.

The V gene is TRBV29-1, the J gene TRBJ1-4, with 9 bases that match TRBD1. Trimming took 6 bases from V and 3 from J; bases not matched to a gene: 2. This CDR3 is built from 13 residues. Germline V gene lookup returns CDR1 SQVTM and CDR2 ANQGSEA. CDR3 protein: CSVWTGANEKLFF. The CDR3 nucleotides read TGCAGCGTCTGGACAGGGGCTAATGAAAAACTGTTTTTT.